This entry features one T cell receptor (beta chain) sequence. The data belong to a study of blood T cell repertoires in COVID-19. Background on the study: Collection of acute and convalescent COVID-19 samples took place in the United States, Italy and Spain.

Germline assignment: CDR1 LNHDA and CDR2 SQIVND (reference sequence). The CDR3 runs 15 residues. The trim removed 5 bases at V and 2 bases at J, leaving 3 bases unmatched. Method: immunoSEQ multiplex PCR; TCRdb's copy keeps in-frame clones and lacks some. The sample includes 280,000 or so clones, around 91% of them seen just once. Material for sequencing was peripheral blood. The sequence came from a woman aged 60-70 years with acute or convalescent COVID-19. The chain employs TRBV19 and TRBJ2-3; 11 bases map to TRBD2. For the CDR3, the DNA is TGTGCCAGTAGTCTAGCGGGGGGATACACAGATACGCAGTATTTT. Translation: CASSLAGGYTDTQYF.